This T cell receptor (beta chain) was documented in a study of shared clonotypes between healthy human individuals. Trimming left V 5 bases short and J 3 bases short, with 10 bases between. Germline V gene lookup returns CDR1 MNHEY and CDR2 SMNVEV (reference sequence). This CDR3 is built from 13 residues. Only CD45RO-negative cells positively selected for CCR7 counted as naive CD8 cells, so terminally differentiated effector memory CD45RA+ cells were excluded. The table came from immunoSEQ multiplex PCR; TCRdb's copy has only in-frame clones and leaves some out. This table has around 2,000,000 clones, roughly 94% appearing once.

The V gene is TRBV27, the J gene TRBJ1-1; D is uncertain. The receptor was derived from a man aged 18-30 years in good health. The specimen was naive CD8+ T cells sorted from blood. The DNA for the CDR3 is TGTGCCAGCAGTCTCGAATTGTACACTGAAGCTTTCTTT. As protein: CASSLELYTEAFF.